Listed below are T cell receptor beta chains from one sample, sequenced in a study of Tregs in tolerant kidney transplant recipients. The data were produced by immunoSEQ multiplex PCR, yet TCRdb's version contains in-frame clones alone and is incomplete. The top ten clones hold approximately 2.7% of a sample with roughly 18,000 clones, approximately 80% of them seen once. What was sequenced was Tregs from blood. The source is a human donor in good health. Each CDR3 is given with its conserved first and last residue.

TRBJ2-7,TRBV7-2,CASSWGPGEQYF
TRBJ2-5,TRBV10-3,CAISKGQGQETQYF
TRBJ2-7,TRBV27,CASSSRTSGTYEQYF
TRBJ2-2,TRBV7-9,CASSGRGAPTGELFF
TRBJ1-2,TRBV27,CASYRVGGYGYTF
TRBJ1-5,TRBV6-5,CASSWTGNQPQHF
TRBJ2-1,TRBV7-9,CASSLDRYNEQFF
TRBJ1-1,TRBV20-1,CSANVNTEAFF
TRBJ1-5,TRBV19,CASSPRGGNQPQHF
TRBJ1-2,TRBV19,CASSPTRGQGYTF
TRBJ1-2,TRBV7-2,CASSLARGSGNTF
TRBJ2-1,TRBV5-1,CASSPGLRGINEQFF
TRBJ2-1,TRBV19,CASSILGAASGRSNEQFF
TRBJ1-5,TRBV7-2,CASSLVAGGGSGPQHF
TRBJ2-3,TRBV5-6,CASRGLLADTQYF
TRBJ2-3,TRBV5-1,CASRSWLRSTDTQYF
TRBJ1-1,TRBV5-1,CASSKTGGNTEAFF
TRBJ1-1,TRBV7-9,CASSLRDAEAFF